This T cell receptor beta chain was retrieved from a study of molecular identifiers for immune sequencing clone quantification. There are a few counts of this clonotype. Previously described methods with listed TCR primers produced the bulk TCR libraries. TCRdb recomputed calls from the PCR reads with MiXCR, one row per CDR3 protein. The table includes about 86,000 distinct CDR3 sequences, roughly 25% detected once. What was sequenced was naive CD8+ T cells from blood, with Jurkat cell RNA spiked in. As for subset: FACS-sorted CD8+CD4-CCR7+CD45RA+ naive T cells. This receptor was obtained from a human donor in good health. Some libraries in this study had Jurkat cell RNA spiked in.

The CDR3 DNA sequence: TGTGCCAGCAGTCTAGATTCAAGCTCCTACAATGAGCAGTTCTTC. This sequence encodes CASSLDSSSYNEQFF. The genes are TRBV28 and TRBJ2-1, with D unresolved. The germline V gene has CDR1 MDHEN and CDR2 SYDVKM. Trimming removed 5 bases from V and 0 bases from J, with 11 bases in between. This CDR3 is built from 15 residues. The full variable domain, rest sourced from reference TRBV28 and TRBJ2-1, is DVKVTQSSRYLVKRTGEKVFLECVQDMDHENMFWYRQDPGLGLRLIYFSYDVKMKEKGDIPEGYSVSREKKERFSLILESASTNQTSMYLCASSLDSSSYNEQFFGPGTRLTVL.